The T cell receptor (beta chain) described here comes from a study of identifying expanded T cells in peripheral blood. Study-level results: Variance in clone template counts between roughly two-week samples significantly increased with total template count across all healthy donors. Technical replicates showed roughly 1.2 changed clones; roughly two weeks about 16; four weeks 19.

Method: immunoSEQ multiplex PCR; TCRdb's copy keeps in-frame clones and lacks some. The sample lists about 130,000 clones, about 88% seen once, with 7% to 10% in the top ten. Comment on this clone: Its antigen is not identified.

Collection occurred without any documented infections or immune events in donors. Trimming took off 6 bases at V and 6 bases at J, with 18 bases between the two ends. Germline V gives CDR1 MNHNY, CDR2 SVGAGI (reference sequence). The CDR3 runs to 15 residues. The clonotype originates from a person between 18 and 75 years old in good health. This rearrangement joins TRBV6-6 to TRBJ1-5; D may be TRBD1 (5 bases). The sequenced material came from blood. The CDR3 sequence is CASSPAGGGRQPQHF. In DNA form, the CDR3 reads TGTGCCAGCAGCCCCGCGGGGGGAGGGCGTCAGCCCCAGCATTTT.